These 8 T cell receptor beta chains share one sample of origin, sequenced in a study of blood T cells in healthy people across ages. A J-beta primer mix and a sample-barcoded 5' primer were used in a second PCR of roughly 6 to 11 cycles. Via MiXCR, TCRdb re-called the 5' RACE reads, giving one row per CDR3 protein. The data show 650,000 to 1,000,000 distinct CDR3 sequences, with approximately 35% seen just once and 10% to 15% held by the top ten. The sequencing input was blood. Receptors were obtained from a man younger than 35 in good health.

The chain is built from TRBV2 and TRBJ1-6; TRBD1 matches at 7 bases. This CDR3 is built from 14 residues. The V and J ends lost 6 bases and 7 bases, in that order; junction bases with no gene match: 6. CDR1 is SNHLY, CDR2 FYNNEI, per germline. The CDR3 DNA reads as TGTGCCAGCAGATACACAGGGGAAAATTCACCCCTCCACTTT. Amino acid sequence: CASRYTGENSPLHF.

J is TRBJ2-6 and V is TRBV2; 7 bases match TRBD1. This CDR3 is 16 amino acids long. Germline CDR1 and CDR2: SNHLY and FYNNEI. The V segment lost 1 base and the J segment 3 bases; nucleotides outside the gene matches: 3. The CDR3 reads CASSEDRGLGANVLTF. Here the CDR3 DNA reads TGTGCCAGCAGTGAAGATAGGGGGCTTGGGGCCAACGTCCTGACTTTC.

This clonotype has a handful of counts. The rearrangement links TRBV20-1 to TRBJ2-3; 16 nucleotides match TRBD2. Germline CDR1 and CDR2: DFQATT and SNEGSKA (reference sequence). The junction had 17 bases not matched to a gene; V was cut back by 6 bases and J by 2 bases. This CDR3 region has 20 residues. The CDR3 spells CSAPPGLAGGREWTTDTQYF. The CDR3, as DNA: TGCAGTGCGCCACCGGGACTAGCGGGGGGGCGGGAGTGGACCACAGATACGCAGTATTTT.

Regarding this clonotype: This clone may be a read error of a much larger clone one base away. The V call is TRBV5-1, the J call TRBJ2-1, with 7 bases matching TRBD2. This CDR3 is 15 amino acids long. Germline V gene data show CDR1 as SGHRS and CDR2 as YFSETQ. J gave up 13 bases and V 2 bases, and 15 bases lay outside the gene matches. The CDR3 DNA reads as TGCGCCAGCAGCTTCACCTTCGGGGGGAGGGAGACCCAGTTCTTC. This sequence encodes CASSFTFGGRETQFF.

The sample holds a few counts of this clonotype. The CDR3 sequence: CASSFAGGPNTGELFF. In nucleotides, the CDR3 is TGCGCCAGCAGCTTTGCAGGGGGTCCGAACACCGGGGAGCTGTTTTTT. J is TRBJ2-2 and V is TRBV5-1, with 7 bases identical to TRBD1. The CDR3 runs 16 residues. With V trimmed by 2 bases and J by 0 bases, 4 bases remained unmatched. Germline assignment: CDR1 SGHRS and CDR2 YFSETQ.

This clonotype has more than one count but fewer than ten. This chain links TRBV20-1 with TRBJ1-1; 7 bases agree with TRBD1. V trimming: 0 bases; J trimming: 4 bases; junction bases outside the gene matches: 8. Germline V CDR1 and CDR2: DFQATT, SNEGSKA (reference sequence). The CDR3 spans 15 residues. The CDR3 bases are TGCAGTGCTAGAGATCTCGGGCAGGGGGGCACTGAAGCTTTCTTT. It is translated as CSARDLGQGGTEAFF.

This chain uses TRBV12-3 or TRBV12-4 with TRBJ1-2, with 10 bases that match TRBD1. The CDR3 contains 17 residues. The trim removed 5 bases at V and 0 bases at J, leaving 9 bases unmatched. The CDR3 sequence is CASSTSGTGVTNYGYTF. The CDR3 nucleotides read TGTGCCAGCAGTACCTCCGGGACAGGGGTGACTAACTATGGCTACACCTTC.

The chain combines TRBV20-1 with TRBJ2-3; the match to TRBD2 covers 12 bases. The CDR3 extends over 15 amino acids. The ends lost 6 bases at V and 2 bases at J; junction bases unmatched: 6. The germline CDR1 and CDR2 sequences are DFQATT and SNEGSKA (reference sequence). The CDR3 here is CSAPSGGASTDTQYF. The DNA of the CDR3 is TGCAGTGCGCCTAGCGGGGGGGCCTCCACAGATACGCAGTATTTT.